The present TCR beta chain was sequenced within a study of T cells in Graves' hyperthyroidism and ophthalmopathy. Whole-study findings and limits: Most thyroid clonotypes that were expanded above 0.001 also turned up in blood. Stable hyperthyroidism was separated from ophthalmopathy by a model based on 13 V-J features.

It was uncontrolled infection, other autoimmune disease, pregnancy or lactation that excluded patients. For the diagnoses, clinical symptoms, serum thyroxine and TRAb, thyroid ultrasound and orbital computed tomography were used. What was amplified from RNA transcripts were TCR beta CDR3 regions. An initial round of RT-PCR targeting the TCR CDR3 relied on the HTBI primer set. Via MiXCR, TCRdb re-called the multiplex PCR reads, giving one row per CDR3 protein. The table records hundreds of thousands of distinct CDR3 sequences, around 19% of them present only once. Details on this clonotype: Antigen: not known.

V lost 5 bases, J lost 6 bases, and 16 bases lay in between. The CDR3 loop spans 15 amino acids. The germline V gene has CDR1 LGHDT and CDR2 YNNKEL (reference sequence). The sample was blood. The chain couples TRBV3-1 to TRBJ2-2; TRBD1 might be the D (6 bases). The receptor comes from a woman aged 45-65 years with Graves' hyperthyroidism that later progressed to Graves' ophthalmopathy. The CDR3 DNA reads TGTGCCAGCAGCGAGCACAGGGAAGGGGCCGGGGAGCTGTTTTTT. Residues: CASSEHREGAGELFF. Together with reference TRBV3-1 and TRBJ2-2, the CDR3 gives the full variable domain: DTAVSQTPKYLVTQMGNDKSIKCEQNLGHDTMYWYKQDSKKFLKIMFSYNNKELIINETVPNRFSPKSPDKAHLNLHINSLELGDSAVYFCASSEHREGAGELFFGEGSRLTVL.